The 18 T cell receptor beta chains below were found in one sample sequenced in a study of cytomegalovirus exposure and HLA in healthy donors. PCR employed 60 Vbeta and 13 Jbeta primers. Data came from immunoSEQ multiplex PCR; TCRdb stores just in-frame clones and leaves some out. The sample lists 120,000 or so clones; 78% were seen once. The specimen was PBMCs. The receptor set was obtained from a man younger than 40 in good health and CMV-seropositive.

The V gene is TRBV4-1, the J gene TRBJ2-5; D unresolved. The closer fit of TRBJ2-7 to the DNA end suggests the J call may be wrong. This CDR3 comprises 15 residues. Germline CDR1 and CDR2: MGHRA and YSYEKL. The CDR3 reads CASSQDSRGYYEQYF. The CDR3 DNA sequence: TGCGCCAGCAGCCAAGATAGCCGAGGATACTACGAGCAGTACTTC.

J is TRBJ2-3 and V is TRBV7-6, with 15 bases identical to TRBD2. The V gene end was trimmed by 5 bases and the J gene end by 2 bases; junction bases not matched to a gene: 11. This CDR3 comprises 19 residues. From germline, CDR1 is SGHVS and CDR2 FNYEAQ. The CDR3 here is CASSIGLAGGPSTTDTQYF. The CDR3 DNA sequence: TGTGCCAGCAGCATAGGACTAGCGGGAGGGCCCTCTACCACAGATACGCAGTATTTT.

The chain links TRBV4-2 to TRBJ2-1, with TRBD2 matching over 9 bases. The CDR3 runs 17 residues. Germline CDR1 reads LGHNA; CDR2 reads YNFKEQ. The V gene end was trimmed by 4 bases and the J gene end by 2 bases; junction bases not matched to a gene: 9. CDR3 loop: CASSLAGGTFTYNEQFF. CDR3 DNA sequence: TGTGCCAGCAGCCTGGCGGGAGGGACCTTTACCTACAATGAGCAGTTCTTC.

The chain links TRBV9 to TRBJ1-5; 7 positions agree with TRBD1. CDR3 length: 14 residues. Germline values: CDR1 SGDLS, CDR2 YYNGEE. V shed 4 bases and J 13 bases; nucleotides not matched to a gene: 14. The CDR3 reads CASSPQGGGGNQHF. CDR3 coding DNA: TGTGCCAGCAGCCCCCAGGGGGGTGGGGGGAATCAGCATTTT.

This clone has more than one count but fewer than ten. The V and J genes are TRBV4-1 and TRBJ2-5; 7 bases match TRBD2. Germline V gene data show CDR1 as MGHRA and CDR2 as YSYEKL. V was pared by 6 bases and J by 0 bases, with 4 bases of the junction left unmatched. CDR3 length: 14 amino acids. The CDR3 DNA reads as TGCGCCAGCAGTCTGGGAGGGTACCAAGAGACCCAGTACTTC. Amino acid sequence: CASSLGGYQETQYF.

The DNA for the CDR3 is TGTGCCAGCAGTGATGGGGGAGGCTCTGGGGCCAACGTCCTGACTTTC. Protein product: CASSDGGGSGANVLTF. The J gene is TRBJ2-6, the V gene TRBV27; a possible D gene is TRBD2 (6 bases). Trimming shortened V by 5 bases and J by 0 bases, and 11 bases separated the two germline ends. Germline V gene data show CDR1 as MNHEY and CDR2 as SMNVEV (reference sequence). CDR3 length: 16 residues.

This clone has only a few counts. This chain connects TRBV5-6 to TRBJ2-3; TRBD2 agrees at 12 bases. Germline V lookup: CDR1 SGHDT, CDR2 YYEEEE. This CDR3 comprises 16 residues. Unmatched junction bases numbered 5, after V lost 4 bases and J lost 2 bases. CDR3 region: CASSPRLAGVTDTQYF. The DNA for the CDR3 is TGTGCCAGCAGCCCCAGACTAGCGGGAGTCACAGATACGCAGTATTTT. Full variable domain (rest looked up from reference TRBV5-6 and TRBJ2-3): DAGVTQSPTHLIKTRGQQVTLRCSPKSGHDTVSWYQQALGQGPQFIFQYYEEEERQRGNFPDRFSGHQFPNYSSELNVNALLLGDSALYLCASSPRLAGVTDTQYFGPGTRLTVL.

The genes are TRBV9 and TRBJ1-1; D not resolved. This CDR3 is built from 15 residues. The germline V gene has CDR1 SGDLS and CDR2 YYNGEE. Trimming removed 0 bases at V and 3 bases at J, with 12 bases between. The CDR3 reads CASSVGDFIYTEAFF. Written as DNA, the CDR3 is TGTGCCAGCAGCGTAGGAGACTTCATATACACTGAAGCTTTCTTT. The variable domain in full, with the rest retrieved from reference TRBV9 and TRBJ1-1, is DSGVTQTPKHLITATGQRVTLRCSPRSGDLSVYWYQQSLDQGLQFLIQYYNGEERAKGNILERFSAQQFPDLHSELNLSSLELGDSALYFCASSVGDFIYTEAFFGQGTRLTVV.

The chain has TRBV5-4 and TRBJ2-7; 10 bases agree with TRBD2. The CDR3 is 15 residues long. With V trimmed by 3 bases and J by 4 bases, 7 bases remained unmatched. CDR1 and CDR2 from the germline V gene are SGHNT and YYREEE (reference sequence). CDR3 coding DNA: TGTGCCAGCAGCTCGGCAGCGGGAGGGCAGTACGAGCAGTACTTC. Translated: CASSSAAGGQYEQYF.

V is TRBV9 and J is TRBJ2-1; 9 bases agree with TRBD2. V gave up 0 bases and J gave up 6 bases; unmatched junction bases: 4. Germline lookup yields CDR1 SGDLS and CDR2 YYNGEE. The CDR3 spans 15 residues. CDR3 in DNA: TGTGCCAGCAGCGTAGATGGTAGCGGGAGCAATGAGCAGTTCTTC. Translated, it gives CASSVDGSGSNEQFF.

The DNA for the CDR3 is TGTGCCAGCAGCCCCCCTGGGGACAGGGGTTTCGGGGAGCTGTTTTTT. It yields the protein CASSPPGDRGFGELFF. The chain combines TRBV9 with TRBJ2-2; 10 bases agree with TRBD1. The trim removed 4 bases at V and 7 bases at J, leaving 10 bases unmatched. The CDR3 is 16 amino acids. Germline CDR1 is SGDLS and CDR2 is YYNGEE.

For this clone: At one boundary the junction diverges from the germline segment, which might be a read error. This chain joins TRBV9 and TRBJ2-7, with TRBD1 identical over 7 bases. Per the germline V gene, CDR1 is SGDLS and CDR2 is YYNGEE. The CDR3 spans 14 residues. CDR3: CASGVGQGEYEQYF. The CDR3 coding sequence is TGTGCCAGCGGCGTAGGGCAGGGGGAGTACGAGCAGTACTTC.

The CDR3 DNA sequence: TGTGCCAGCACCATGGGGAGCCTAGGCTACACCTTC. This translates into CASTMGSLGYTF. This sequence joins TRBV6-6 and TRBJ1-2; unclear D gene. CDR1 and CDR2 (germline): MNHNY, SVGAGI (reference sequence). The CDR3 spans 12 residues. The V end lost 7 bases, the J end lost 8 bases, and 14 bases lay between the germline ends.

The chain is built from TRBV5-5 and TRBJ1-2; 8 bases match TRBD1. Trimming took 5 bases from V and 5 from J; bases not matched to a gene: 20. In germline, CDR1 is SGHKS, CDR2 YYEKEE (reference sequence). The CDR3 covers 18 residues. CDR3 sequence: CASSLFVGGQAMRYGYTF. In nucleotides, the CDR3 is TGTGCCAGCAGTCTGTTCGTGGGGGGACAGGCCATGAGGTATGGCTACACCTTC.

This chain connects TRBV18 to TRBJ1-4; TRBD1 is a possible D gene (6 bases). This CDR3 is 16 amino acids long. Germline CDR1 and CDR2: KGHSH and LQKENI. V gave up 4 bases and J gave up 8 bases, with 20 bases separating them. The CDR3 is CASSLADSQFGEKLFF. CDR3 DNA: TGTGCCAGCTCACTGGCGGACAGCCAATTTGGGGAAAAACTGTTTTTT.

The chain combines TRBV27 with TRBJ2-7; TRBD2 might be the D (5 bases). Per the germline V gene, CDR1 is MNHEY and CDR2 is SMNVEV (reference sequence). The V end was cut by 6 bases, the J end by 5 bases, with 17 bases between. The CDR3 is 14 amino acids. CDR3 nucleotide sequence: TGTGCCAGCAGCCGTGCCGGGAAGAAGGACGAGCAGTACTTC. Its translation: CASSRAGKKDEQYF.

The V and J genes are TRBV6-5 and TRBJ2-5; maybe TRBD1 (5 bases). CDR3 length: 14 amino acids. CDR1 and CDR2 (germline): MNHEY, SVGAGI. The germline V and J ends were trimmed by 2 bases and 1 base, with 8 bases remaining between them. This CDR3 reads CASSYGQGQETQYF. The CDR3 nucleotides read TGTGCCAGCAGTTACGGGCAGGGCCAAGAGACCCAGTACTTC.

The chain couples TRBV7-9 to TRBJ1-1; D is ambiguous. The CDR3 consists of 17 residues. Germline CDR1 reads SEHNR; CDR2 reads FQNEAQ (reference sequence). V was trimmed by 4 bases and J by 0 bases, leaving 18 bases between them. This CDR3 reads CASSYRRREGMNTEAFF. In DNA, the CDR3 is TGTGCCAGCAGCTACCGGCGGAGGGAGGGCATGAACACTGAAGCTTTCTTT.